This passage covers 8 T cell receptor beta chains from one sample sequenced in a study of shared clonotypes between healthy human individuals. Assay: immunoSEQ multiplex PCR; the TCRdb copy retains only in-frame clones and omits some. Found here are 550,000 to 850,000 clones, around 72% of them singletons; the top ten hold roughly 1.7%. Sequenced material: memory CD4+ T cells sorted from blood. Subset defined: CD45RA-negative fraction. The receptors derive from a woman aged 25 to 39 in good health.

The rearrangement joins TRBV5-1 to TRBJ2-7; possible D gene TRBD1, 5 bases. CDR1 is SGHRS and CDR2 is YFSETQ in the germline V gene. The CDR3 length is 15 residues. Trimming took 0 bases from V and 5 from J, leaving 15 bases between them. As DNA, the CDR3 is TGCGCCAGCAGCTTGGCCATAACCAGGGAACACGAGCAGTACTTC. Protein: CASSLAITREHEQYF.

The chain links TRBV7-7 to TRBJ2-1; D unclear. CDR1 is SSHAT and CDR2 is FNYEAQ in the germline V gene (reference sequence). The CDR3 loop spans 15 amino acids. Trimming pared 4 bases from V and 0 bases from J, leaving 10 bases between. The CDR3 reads CASSSQVSSYNEQFF. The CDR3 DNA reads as TGTGCCAGCAGCTCCCAGGTGAGCTCCTACAATGAGCAGTTCTTC.

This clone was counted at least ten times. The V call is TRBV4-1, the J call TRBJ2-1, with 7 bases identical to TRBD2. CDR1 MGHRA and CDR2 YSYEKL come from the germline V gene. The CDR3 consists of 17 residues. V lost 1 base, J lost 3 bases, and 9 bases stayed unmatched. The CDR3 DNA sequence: TGCGCCAGCAGCCAAGTCCTAGCGTCTAGCGGCTACAATGAGCAGTTCTTC. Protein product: CASSQVLASSGYNEQFF.

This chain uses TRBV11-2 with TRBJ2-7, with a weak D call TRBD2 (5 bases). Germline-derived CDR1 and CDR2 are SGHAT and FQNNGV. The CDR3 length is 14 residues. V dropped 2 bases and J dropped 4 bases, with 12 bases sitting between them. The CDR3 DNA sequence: TGTGCCAGCAGCTTAAGTCTAGCCAGATACGAGCAGTACTTC. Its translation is CASSLSLARYEQYF.

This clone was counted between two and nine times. The CDR3 DNA reads as TGTGCCAGCAGCTTGGTCAGGGACCTAGCCAAAAACATTCAGTACTTC. Translation gives CASSLVRDLAKNIQYF. The gene calls are TRBV5-6 and TRBJ2-4; perhaps D is TRBD1 or TRBD2 (5 bases each). V lost 0 bases to trimming and J lost 0 bases, with 10 bases between them. This CDR3 is built from 16 residues. Germline CDR1 and CDR2: SGHDT and YYEEEE.

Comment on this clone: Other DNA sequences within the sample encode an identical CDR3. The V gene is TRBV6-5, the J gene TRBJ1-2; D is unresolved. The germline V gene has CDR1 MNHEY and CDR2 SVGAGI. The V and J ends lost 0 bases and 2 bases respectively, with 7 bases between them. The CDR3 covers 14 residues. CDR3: CASSYSATNYGYTF. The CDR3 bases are TGTGCCAGCAGTTACTCCGCGACAAACTATGGCTACACCTTC.

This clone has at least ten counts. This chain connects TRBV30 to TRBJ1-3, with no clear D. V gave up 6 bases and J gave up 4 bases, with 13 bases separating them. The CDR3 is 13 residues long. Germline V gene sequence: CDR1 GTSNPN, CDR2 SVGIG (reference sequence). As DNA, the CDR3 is TGTGCCTGCCCGCGGGGTGGGGGAAACACCATATATTTT. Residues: CACPRGGGNTIYF.

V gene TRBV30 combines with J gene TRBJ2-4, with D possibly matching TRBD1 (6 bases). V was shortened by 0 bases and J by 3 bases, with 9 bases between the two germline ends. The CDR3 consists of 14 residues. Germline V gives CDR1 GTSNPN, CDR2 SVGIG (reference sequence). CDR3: CAWSVQGGKNIQYF. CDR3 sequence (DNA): TGTGCCTGGAGTGTACAAGGGGGCAAAAACATTCAGTACTTC.